A single sample gave rise to the 9 T cell receptor beta chains below, sequenced in a study of vaccination effects on CD4 cells after COVID-19. The repertoire was sequenced with immunoSEQ multiplex PCR; TCRdb's copy has only in-frame clones and lacks some. The data contain roughly 70,000 clones, roughly 73% of them singletons. Before any sequencing was done, the ViraFEST assay used viral peptide pools to expand antigen-specific CD4+ T cells. Having been cultured for 9 to 11 days, the cells underwent CD4+ T cell isolation. PCR showed that the person got SARS-CoV-2 infection at some point between March and December 2020. These receptors are not linked to any known antigen. The sequencing here drew on CD4+ T cells from PBMCs cultured with HIV peptides, taken before COVID-19 vaccination. This sample's subset: HIV-1 Nef peptide pool negative control/reference culture. All receptors come from a human donor who had a prior SARS-CoV-2 infection.

This chain joins TRBV27 and TRBJ2-7, with a possible D match to TRBD1 (6 bases). Trimming left V 5 bases short and J 6 bases short, with 20 bases between. This CDR3 comprises 15 residues. Germline CDR1 and CDR2: MNHEY and SMNVEV (reference sequence). The CDR3 DNA reads as TGTGCCAGCAGTCCCCTGGGGGCAGTTTCGGTCGAGCAGTACTTC. Translated: CASSPLGAVSVEQYF.

This chain connects TRBV27 to TRBJ2-7; 9 nucleotides line up with TRBD2. V shed 2 bases and J 4 bases; nucleotides not matched to a gene: 6. This CDR3 is built from 15 residues. Germline V gives CDR1 MNHEY, CDR2 SMNVEV (reference sequence). The CDR3: CASSLAGAGGYEQYF. In nucleotides, the CDR3 is TGTGCCAGCAGTTTAGCCGGTGCGGGGGGGTACGAGCAGTACTTC.

The chain recombines TRBV14 with TRBJ1-2; D unclear. V gave up 8 bases and J gave up 3 bases, with 10 bases separating them. This CDR3 has 12 amino acids. Germline V gene sequence: CDR1 SGHDN, CDR2 FVKESK. CDR3 sequence (DNA): TGTGCCAGCTCTGACGGGGACTATGGCTACACCTTC. Its translation is CASSDGDYGYTF. Combining the CDR3 with reference TRBV14 and TRBJ1-2 gives the whole variable domain EAGVTQFPSHSVIEKGQTVTLRCDPISGHDNLYWYRRVMGKEIKFLLHFVKESKQDESGMPNNRFLAERTGGTYSTLKVQPAELEDSGVYFCASSDGDYGYTFGSGTRLTVV.

This clone has only one observation. The V gene is TRBV7-2, the J gene TRBJ2-3; D possibly matches TRBD1 or TRBD2 (7 bases each). CDR1 and CDR2 from the germline V gene are SGHTA and FQGNSA. V was cut by 5 bases and J by 9 bases, with 12 bases left in between. This CDR3 comprises 12 residues. CDR3 region: CASSPQGGTQYF. The CDR3 DNA reads as TGTGCCAGCAGCCCCCAGGGGGGGACGCAGTATTTT.

The rearrangement joins TRBV27 to TRBJ2-1; D is uncertain. The CDR3 contains 13 residues. Trimming stripped 5 bases from V and 9 bases from J, with 14 bases between. The V gene's germline CDR1 is MNHEY and CDR2 SMNVEV (reference sequence). The DNA for the CDR3 is TGTGCCAGCAGTCAGATAGGTCTCGGTGAGCAGTTCTTC. Encoded protein: CASSQIGLGEQFF.

This clone appeared a single time. The chain combines TRBV11-3 with TRBJ1-1, with a possible D match to TRBD1 (6 bases). The CDR3 totals 17 residues. Germline V gives CDR1 SGHNT, CDR2 YENEEA. The V end was cut by 4 bases, the J end by 1 base, with 19 bases between. The CDR3 here is CASSSSGAAWSNTEAFF. CDR3 DNA: TGTGCCAGCAGCTCCTCGGGGGCCGCTTGGTCGAACACTGAAGCTTTCTTT.

V is TRBV19 and J is TRBJ2-3; D is unresolved. The CDR3 is 16 amino acids. Germline CDR1 reads LNHDA; CDR2 reads SQIVND (reference sequence). The V end was cut by 6 bases, the J end by 2 bases, with 18 bases between. CDR3 sequence reads: CASSDNPSRSTDTQYF. CDR3 DNA: TGTGCCAGTAGCGACAATCCCTCCCGATCCACAGATACGCAGTATTTT.

CDR3 protein: CASSLWTSRSYEQYF. DNA of the CDR3: TGTGCCAGCAGTCTGTGGACTAGCCGGAGCTACGAGCAGTACTTC. J is TRBJ2-7 and V is TRBV6-2 or TRBV6-3; 8 bases match TRBD2. Germline V lookup: CDR1 MNHEY, CDR2 SVGEGT. This CDR3 is built from 15 residues. Unmatched junction bases numbered 9, after V lost 5 bases and J lost 3 bases.

The genes are TRBV7-3 and TRBJ2-5; the D is unclear. In germline, CDR1 is SGHTA, CDR2 FQGTGA. V was shortened by 0 bases and J by 6 bases, with 8 bases between the two germline ends. The CDR3 has 13 amino acids. CDR3 sequence (DNA): TGTGCCAGCAGCTTAACTTCGGATCAGACCCAGTACTTC. It codes for CASSLTSDQTQYF. The variable domain in full, with the rest retrieved from reference TRBV7-3 and TRBJ2-5, is GAGVSQTPSNKVTEKGKYVELRCDPISGHTALYWYRQSLGQGPEFLIYFQGTGAADDSGLPNDRFFAVRPEGSVSTLKIQRTERGDSAVYLCASSLTSDQTQYFGPGTRLLVL.